These 24 T cell receptor beta chains came from one sample sequenced in a study of blood T cell repertoires in COVID-19. Here immunoSEQ multiplex PCR was the method, and the copy in TCRdb shows in-frame clones only, minus some. The repertoire holds 450,000 to 500,000 clones, with roughly 87% as singletons. Sequencing input: PBMCs or T cells enriched from blood (not recorded which). Receptors were obtained from a woman aged 18-35 years who had recovered from COVID-19.

The chain recombines TRBV6-1 with TRBJ1-4, with a tentative D call TRBD1 (5 bases). Germline loops: CDR1 MNHNS, CDR2 SASEGT. With 1 base removed from V and 4 bases from J, the gap between germline ends came to 7 bases. CDR3 size: 14 residues. This CDR3 is CASSEGGDNEKLFF. The CDR3 DNA is TGTGCCAGCAGTGAAGGGGGGGATAATGAAAAACTGTTTTTT.

This chain joins TRBV10-3 and TRBJ1-6; the D is unclear. V lost 4 bases to trimming and J lost 10 bases, with 8 bases between them. CDR1 and CDR2 (germline): ENHRY, SYGVKD. The CDR3 contains 12 residues. CDR3 DNA sequence: TGTGCCATCAGTGGTTTGGAGTCACCCCTCCACTTT. Residues: CAISGLESPLHF.

The J gene is TRBJ2-4, the V gene TRBV4-1; TRBD2 is a possible D gene (6 bases). The V gene's germline CDR1 is MGHRA and CDR2 YSYEKL. Trimming shortened V by 1 base and J by 0 bases, and 19 bases separated the two germline ends. This CDR3 has 19 residues. The CDR3 nucleotides are TGCGCCAGCAGCCAAGGGGGAGGTAGGACCACGCTAGCCAAAAACATTCAGTACTTC. This gives the protein CASSQGGGRTTLAKNIQYF.

CDR3 sequence reads: CATSRGPPGAVGETQYF. The CDR3 bases are TGTGCCACCAGCAGAGGCCCCCCAGGGGCCGTAGGTGAGACCCAGTACTTC. This chain connects TRBV15 to TRBJ2-5; a weak D match, TRBD1 (6 bases). There are 17 residues in the CDR3. Germline V gives CDR1 LNHNV, CDR2 YYDKDF (reference sequence). V was shortened by 1 base and J by 5 bases, with 20 bases between the two germline ends.

V usage is TRBV13 and J usage is TRBJ1-2; D gene ambiguous. V was trimmed by 3 bases and J by 1 base, leaving 6 bases between them. Per the germline V gene, CDR1 is PRHDT and CDR2 is FYEKMQ (reference sequence). The CDR3 covers 13 residues. CDR3: CASSLGVNYGYTF. The CDR3 DNA sequence: TGTGCCAGCAGCTTGGGAGTTAACTATGGCTACACCTTC.

The chain combines TRBV2 with TRBJ2-1; D uncertain. The CDR3 covers 17 residues. CDR1 and CDR2 (germline): SNHLY, FYNNEI. Trimming left V 5 bases short and J 5 bases short, with 22 bases between. CDR3 in amino acids: CASSTSTILRSHNEQFF. CDR3 DNA sequence: TGTGCCAGCAGTACGAGCACGATATTGAGGTCGCACAATGAGCAGTTCTTC. The entire variable domain, with the rest obtained from reference TRBV2 and TRBJ2-1, is as follows: EPEVTQTPSHQVTQMGQEVILRCVPISNHLYFYWYRQILGQKVEFLVSFYNNEISEKSEIFDDQFSVERPDGSNFTLKIRSTKLEDSAMYFCASSTSTILRSHNEQFFGPGTRLTVL.

The V and J genes are TRBV4-1 and TRBJ2-5, with TRBD2 matching over 8 bases. V lost 4 bases and J lost 5; bases outside the gene matches: 21. This CDR3 comprises 19 residues. Germline lookup yields CDR1 MGHRA and CDR2 YSYEKL. The CDR3 DNA follows: TGCGCCAGCAGCCCCCGAATTCTACCGACTAGCGCCTTACAGGAGACCCAGTACTTC. Its protein is CASSPRILPTSALQETQYF.

The J gene is TRBJ1-1, the V gene TRBV27; unclear D gene. The CDR3 loop spans 13 amino acids. Germline values: CDR1 MNHEY, CDR2 SMNVEV (reference sequence). V lost 5 bases, J lost 6 bases, and 13 bases lay in between. The CDR3 spells CASSPPGRAEAFF. In nucleotides, the CDR3 is TGTGCCAGCAGTCCCCCGGGGAGGGCTGAAGCTTTCTTT.

This chain uses TRBV27 with TRBJ1-5; 7 nucleotides match TRBD1. This CDR3 contains 15 residues. Germline V gives CDR1 MNHEY, CDR2 SMNVEV (reference sequence). The junction had 3 bases not matched to a gene; V was cut back by 3 bases and J by 1 base. The CDR3 reads CASSFRGGSNQPQHF. The CDR3 coding sequence is TGTGCCAGCAGTTTCAGAGGGGGCAGCAATCAGCCCCAGCATTTT.

Turning to this clone: Additional DNA sequences in this sample encode the identical CDR3. This rearrangement joins TRBV10-3 to TRBJ2-1; TRBD1 matches 8 bases. This CDR3 is 14 amino acids long. Germline V lookup: CDR1 ENHRY, CDR2 SYGVKD. J lost 7 bases, V lost 0 bases, and 2 bases had no gene match. The CDR3 here is CAISESDRGNEQFF. The CDR3 DNA is TGTGCCATCAGTGAGTCCGACAGGGGAAATGAGCAGTTCTTC.

The chain is built from TRBV7-2 and TRBJ2-3; TRBD2 agrees at 14 bases. V lost 5 bases and J lost 2; bases outside the gene matches: 12. Germline V lookup: CDR1 SGHTA, CDR2 FQGNSA. CDR3 length: 19 residues. CDR3 protein: CASSPSPWTSGGPTDTQYF. As DNA, the CDR3 is TGTGCCAGCAGCCCCAGCCCCTGGACTAGCGGGGGGCCCACAGATACGCAGTATTTT.

The rearrangement uses TRBV10-1 and TRBJ2-1; D gene ambiguous. CDR1 and CDR2 from the germline V gene are WNHNN and SYGVQD (reference sequence). The V gene lost 0 bases and the J gene lost 4 bases, with 13 bases spanning the gap. The CDR3 runs 16 residues. In nucleotides, the CDR3 is TGCGCCAGCAGTGAGTCGACTCGATCCCGATACAATGAGCAGTTCTTC. Its translation: CASSESTRSRYNEQFF.

V gene TRBV20-1 combines with J gene TRBJ1-1, with a tentative D call TRBD1 (5 bases). Looked up from germline, CDR1 is DFQATT and CDR2 is SNEGSKA (reference sequence). The CDR3 is 11 residues long. V gave up 5 bases and J gave up 10 bases, with 14 bases separating them. The CDR3 nucleotides read TGCAGTGCTCTGGTTGGAAGGGGAGCTTTCTTT. Its protein product is CSALVGRGAFF.

The rearrangement joins TRBV19 to TRBJ1-1; the D gene is possibly TRBD1 (5 bases). The CDR3 consists of 15 residues. Trimming stripped 6 bases from V and 1 base from J, with 15 bases between. CDR1 is LNHDA, CDR2 SQIVND, per germline (reference sequence). CDR3 DNA sequence: TGTGCCAGTAGCCCCCCGGGGGGTCGGAACACTGAAGCTTTCTTT. It specifies CASSPPGGRNTEAFF.

The chain combines TRBV9 with TRBJ1-2; 9 bases map to TRBD1. CDR1 and CDR2 from the germline V gene are SGDLS and YYNGEE. This CDR3 has 15 residues. V was clipped by 3 bases and J by 1 base; unmatched bases: 4. The CDR3 DNA reads as TGTGCCAGCAGCGGCGGGACAGGGAATAACTATGGCTACACCTTC. Its translation is CASSGGTGNNYGYTF. The full variable domain, with the rest looked up from reference TRBV9 and TRBJ1-2, is DSGVTQTPKHLITATGQRVTLRCSPRSGDLSVYWYQQSLDQGLQFLIQYYNGEERAKGNILERFSAQQFPDLHSELNLSSLELGDSALYFCASSGGTGNNYGYTFGSGTRLTVV.

The chain has TRBV5-6 and TRBJ1-4, with 8 bases identical to TRBD1. The ends lost 1 base at V and 8 bases at J; junction bases unmatched: 7. The CDR3 is 15 residues long. Per germline, CDR1 SGHDT and CDR2 YYEEEE. CDR3 bases: TGTGCCAGCAGCTTGACGACAGGGGAAGGCGAAAAACTGTTTTTT. Translation: CASSLTTGEGEKLFF.

J is TRBJ1-6 and V is TRBV28; D call uncertain. V lost 2 bases, J lost 14 bases, and 13 bases lay in between. Per the germline V gene, CDR1 is MDHEN and CDR2 is SYDVKM. CDR3 length equals 13 residues. The CDR3: CASSLREGLTLHF. CDR3 DNA: TGTGCCAGCAGTTTACGAGAGGGTCTCACCCTCCACTTT.

J is TRBJ2-3 and V is TRBV7-6; TRBD2 matches 7 bases. This CDR3 region has 14 residues. Germline trimming cut 0 bases from V and 5 bases from J; bases unmatched to any gene: 2. Germline assignment: CDR1 SGHVS and CDR2 FNYEAQ. In DNA form, the CDR3 reads TGTGCCAGCAGCTTAGCGGGGGGGAGAGATACGCAGTATTTT. Encoded protein: CASSLAGGRDTQYF.

The gene calls are TRBV19 and TRBJ1-6; D gene ambiguous. The germline gives CDR1 LNHDA, CDR2 SQIVND (reference sequence). The CDR3 contains 14 residues. Trimming pared 6 bases from V and 10 bases from J, leaving 16 bases between. In nucleotides, the CDR3 is TGTGCCAGTAGGGCAGGAGGCACGGACTCACCCCTCCACTTT. It encodes CASRAGGTDSPLHF.

The chain has TRBV4-1 and TRBJ1-5; D might be TRBD1 (5 bases). This CDR3 has 14 residues. Germline assignment: CDR1 MGHRA and CDR2 YSYEKL. V lost 0 bases and J 7 bases, leaving 10 bases between the germline ends. CDR3 in DNA: TGCGCCAGCAGCCAAGATGGGGGAGGACAGCCCCAGCATTTT. This codes for CASSQDGGGQPQHF.

On this clone: This specimen includes other DNA sequences encoding the same CDR3. The rearrangement joins TRBV18 to TRBJ2-7, with 9 positions matching TRBD1. This CDR3 region has 14 residues. Trimming removed 1 base from V and 3 bases from J; junction bases left unmatched: 1. CDR1 is KGHSH, CDR2 LQKENI, per germline. The CDR3 loop reads CASSPLGQGYEQYF. The CDR3, as DNA: TGTGCCAGCTCACCACTGGGACAGGGCTACGAGCAGTACTTC.

The CDR3 DNA sequence: TGTGCCTGGAGTGCACGTCTAGGGGGAGAAGCTTTCTTT. It is translated as CAWSARLGGEAFF. This chain links TRBV30 with TRBJ1-1; D possibly corresponds to TRBD1 (6 bases). The CDR3 totals 13 residues. Deletions cut 1 base from V and 8 bases from J, with 14 bases between. CDR1 GTSNPN and CDR2 SVGIG come from the germline V gene (reference sequence).

The CDR3 sequence is CASRQGLGSPLHF. CDR3 DNA sequence: TGTGCCAGCAGACAGGGATTAGGTTCACCCCTCCACTTT. The chain recombines TRBV6-5 with TRBJ1-6, with TRBD1 as a possible D gene (6 bases). The CDR3 runs 13 residues. CDR1 MNHEY and CDR2 SVGAGI come from the germline V gene. V lost 6 bases and J 9 bases, leaving 12 bases between the germline ends.

V and J are TRBV4-1 and TRBJ1-3, with D possibly being TRBD1 (6 bases). This CDR3 is 17 amino acids long. Germline CDR1 MGHRA, CDR2 YSYEKL. The V end lost 0 bases, the J end lost 5 bases, and 17 bases lay between the germline ends. The CDR3 DNA sequence: TGCGCCAGCAGCCAAGACCTTATAGGGGGGGCGCGAAACACCATATATTTT. Encoded protein: CASSQDLIGGARNTIYF.